The 17 T cell receptor beta chains listed next were all sequenced from one sample in a study of blood T cell repertoires in COVID-19. Produced via immunoSEQ multiplex PCR; TCRdb's table is partial and in-frame only. Among under 250,000 clones listed, around nine tenths were seen once. The sample was peripheral blood. All receptors come from a man in his fifties or sixties who had recovered from COVID-19.

The chain has TRBV19 and TRBJ1-4, with D maybe TRBD1 (6 bases). Germline-derived CDR1 and CDR2 are LNHDA and SQIVND (reference sequence). With 3 bases removed from V and 15 bases from J, the gap between germline ends came to 17 bases. This CDR3 spans 13 amino acids. The chain's CDR3 is CASSIAMATGLFF. CDR3 DNA sequence: TGTGCCAGTAGTATTGCTATGGCTACAGGGTTGTTTTTT.

The chain recombines TRBV7-2 with TRBJ2-1; 8 bases match TRBD2. The V gene end was trimmed by 4 bases and the J gene end by 2 bases; junction bases not matched to a gene: 10. In germline, CDR1 is SGHTA, CDR2 FQGNSA. The CDR3 extends over 17 amino acids. CDR3 in DNA: TGTGCCAGCAGCTCCATCAGCGGGAGCATCACCTACAATGAGCAGTTCTTC. The encoded protein is CASSSISGSITYNEQFF.

The V call is TRBV7-8, the J call TRBJ2-5, with 8 bases fitting TRBD2. Germline V gene sequence: CDR1 SGHVS, CDR2 FQNEAQ. J was trimmed by 1 base and V by 0 bases; bases with no gene match: 1. The CDR3 covers 15 residues. CDR3: CASSLATSGQETQYF. The CDR3 DNA sequence: TGTGCCAGCAGCTTAGCCACTAGCGGCCAAGAGACCCAGTACTTC.

V and J are TRBV3-1 (or the pseudogene TRBV3-2) and TRBJ2-7, with TRBD2 matching 11 bases. CDR1 LGHDT and CDR2 YNNKEL come from the germline V gene (reference sequence). J lost 0 bases, V lost 0 bases, and 16 bases had no gene match. There are 21 residues in the CDR3. The CDR3 here is CASSQETPGLAAPTSSYEQYF. For the CDR3, the DNA is TGTGCCAGCAGCCAAGAGACACCGGGACTAGCGGCACCTACCAGCTCCTACGAGCAGTACTTC.

This clone was seen only once. The J gene is TRBJ2-1, the V gene TRBV28; 11 bases align to TRBD2. J was trimmed by 0 bases and V by 7 bases; bases with no gene match: 2. Germline lookup yields CDR1 MDHEN and CDR2 SYDVKM. The CDR3 is made up of 15 amino acids. Here the CDR3 DNA reads TGTGCCAGCATCACTAGCGGGAGCTCCTACAATGAGCAGTTCTTC. This codes for CASITSGSSYNEQFF.

V usage is TRBV5-1 and J usage is TRBJ1-1; weak D call: TRBD1 (6 bases). Germline CDR1 SGHRS, CDR2 YFSETQ. CDR3 size: 15 residues. Trimming left V 2 bases short and J 6 bases short, with 17 bases between. The CDR3 DNA follows: TGCGCCAGCAGCTTACAGGGAGGGGTCTATCCTGAAGCTTTCTTT. This sequence encodes CASSLQGGVYPEAFF. Drawing the rest from reference TRBV5-1 and TRBJ1-1, the complete variable domain is KAGVTQTPRYLIKTRGQQVTLSCSPISGHRSVSWYQQTPGQGLQFLFEYFSETQRNKGNFPGRFSGRQFSNSRSEMNVSTLELGDSALYLCASSLQGGVYPEAFFGQGTRLTVV.

This clone has a single count. The rearrangement joins TRBV7-3 to TRBJ2-3; 7 bases are a match to TRBD1. Germline trimming cut 4 bases from V and 7 bases from J; bases unmatched to any gene: 2. Germline CDR1 SGHTA, CDR2 FQGTGA. The CDR3 is 12 amino acids. Here the CDR3 DNA reads TGTGCCAGCAGCTCACAGGGGAATACGCAGTATTTT. This translates into CASSSQGNTQYF.

The count of this clone is one. In the same sample, other DNA sequences code for this CDR3. The CDR3 DNA follows: TGTGCCAGCAGCTTACTAGGACTTAGCTCCTACGAGCAGTACTTC. Its protein is CASSLLGLSSYEQYF. The chain joins TRBV7-2 to TRBJ2-7, with D perhaps matching TRBD2 (5 bases). This CDR3 is 15 amino acids long. CDR1 SGHTA and CDR2 FQGNSA come from the germline V gene. The ends were cut back, 2 bases at V and 0 bases at J, with 11 bases in the middle.

This clone came up once. The rearrangement links TRBV6-5 to TRBJ1-2; D is uncertain. Trimming cost V 3 bases and J 0 bases, with 14 bases left between them. The CDR3 runs to 16 residues. Per the germline V gene, CDR1 is MNHEY and CDR2 is SVGAGI. In DNA, the CDR3 is TGTGCCAGCAGTTATTATATGACACCTTCTAACTATGGCTACACCTTC. Translating gives CASSYYMTPSNYGYTF.

The V gene is TRBV9, the J gene TRBJ2-2; D not certain. The CDR3 totals 16 residues. The V end lost 0 bases, the J end lost 5 bases, and 14 bases lay between the germline ends. Germline V gene data show CDR1 as SGDLS and CDR2 as YYNGEE. The CDR3, as DNA: TGTGCCAGCAGCGTAGAGCCCTCAGCTAGGACCGGGGAGCTGTTTTTT. This gives the protein CASSVEPSARTGELFF.

The CDR3 here is CASTRTVGPNTEAFF. The CDR3 region has the DNA TGCGCCAGCACCAGAACAGTGGGGCCGAACACTGAAGCTTTCTTT. This chain joins TRBV5-1 and TRBJ1-1; D is possibly TRBD1 (5 bases). The length of the CDR3 is 15 residues. V lost 6 bases, J lost 1 base, and 16 bases lay in between. Germline V gene sequence: CDR1 SGHRS, CDR2 YFSETQ.

This clone was recorded only once. The J gene is TRBJ2-5, the V gene TRBV3-1 (or the pseudogene TRBV3-2), with 12 bases matching TRBD2. Per germline, CDR1 LGHDT and CDR2 YNNKEL (reference sequence). J gave up 5 bases and V 1 base, and 11 bases lay outside the gene matches. The CDR3 has 18 residues. The CDR3 is CASSQGVASGGAWETQYF. CDR3 DNA sequence: TGTGCCAGCAGCCAAGGTGTGGCTAGCGGGGGGGCCTGGGAGACCCAGTACTTC.

The V call is TRBV27, the J call TRBJ2-7, with 12 bases matching TRBD2. Germline V gene lookup returns CDR1 MNHEY and CDR2 SMNVEV (reference sequence). The CDR3 runs to 15 residues. The V segment lost 5 bases and the J segment 5 bases; nucleotides outside the gene matches: 7. In DNA form, the CDR3 reads TGTGCCAGCAGTGCCTGGACTAGCGGGGAGGACGAGCAGTACTTC. It is translated as CASSAWTSGEDEQYF.

The chain joins TRBV5-4 to TRBJ2-7; D perhaps matches TRBD2 (5 bases). V lost 4 bases and J 3 bases, leaving 8 bases between the germline ends. In germline, CDR1 is SGHNT, CDR2 YYREEE (reference sequence). This CDR3 is built from 12 residues. CDR3 nucleotides: TGTGCCAGCAGCACAACTAGCTACGAGCAGTACTTC. The encoded protein is CASSTTSYEQYF.

V is TRBV5-6 and J is TRBJ2-7, with 14 bases lining up with TRBD2. There are 14 residues in the CDR3. The J segment lost 4 bases and the V segment lost 5 bases, leaving 2 bases of the junction unmatched. Germline V gene sequence: CDR1 SGHDT, CDR2 YYEEEE. DNA for the CDR3: TGTGCCAGCAGGGGGACTAGCGGGAGATACGAGCAGTACTTC. It encodes CASRGTSGRYEQYF.

The chain links TRBV27 to TRBJ1-2; 9 bases map to TRBD1. V shed 6 bases, J shed 3 bases, and the junction held 5 bases outside the gene matches. Germline values: CDR1 MNHEY, CDR2 SMNVEV (reference sequence). This CDR3 spans 14 amino acids. The CDR3 coding sequence is TGTGCCAGCAGAGGGACAGGGAGATACTATGGCTACACCTTC. Residues: CASRGTGRYYGYTF.

The chain links TRBV10-3 to TRBJ2-5; 8 bases align to TRBD2. The CDR3 totals 17 residues. V trimming: 0 bases; J trimming: 1 base; junction bases outside the gene matches: 7. Germline CDR1 is ENHRY and CDR2 is SYGVKD. CDR3 coding DNA: TGTGCCATCAGTGAGTCGGAACGGGGGGGAATCCAAGAGACCCAGTACTTC. The encoded protein is CAISESERGGIQETQYF.